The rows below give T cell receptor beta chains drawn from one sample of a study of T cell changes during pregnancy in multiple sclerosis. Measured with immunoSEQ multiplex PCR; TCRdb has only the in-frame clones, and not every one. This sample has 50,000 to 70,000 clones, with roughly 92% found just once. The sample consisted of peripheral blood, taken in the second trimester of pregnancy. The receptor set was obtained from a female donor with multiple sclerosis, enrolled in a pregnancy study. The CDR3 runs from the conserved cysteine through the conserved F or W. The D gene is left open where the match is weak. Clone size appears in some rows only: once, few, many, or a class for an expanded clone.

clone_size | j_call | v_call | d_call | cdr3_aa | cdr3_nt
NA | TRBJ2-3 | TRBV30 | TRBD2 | CAWSRGGEDTDTQYF | TGTGCCTGGAGTCGGGGGGGCGAGGACACAGATACGCAGTATTTT
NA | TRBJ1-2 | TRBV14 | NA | CASSQRKQAGRMDGYTF | TGTGCCAGCAGCCAACGCAAACAGGCGGGGCGGATGGATGGCTACACCTTC
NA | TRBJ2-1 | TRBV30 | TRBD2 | CAWREISGSRGEQFF | TGTGCCTGGAGAGAGATCAGCGGGAGCAGGGGTGAGCAGTTCTTC
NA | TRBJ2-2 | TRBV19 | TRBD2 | CASKGLAEVTGELFF | TGTGCCAGTAAAGGACTAGCGGAGGTCACCGGGGAGCTGTTTTTT
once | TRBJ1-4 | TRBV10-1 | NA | CASSESRRAGEKLFF | TGCGCCAGCAGTGAGTCCCGCAGGGCAGGTGAAAAACTGTTTTTT
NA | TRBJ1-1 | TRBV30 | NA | CAWSEGEGTEAFF | TGTGCCTGGAGTGAAGGAGAGGGCACTGAAGCTTTCTTT
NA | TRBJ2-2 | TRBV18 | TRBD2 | CASSPLSGSGAGELFF | TGTGCCAGCTCACCCTTAAGCGGGAGTGGAGCCGGGGAGCTGTTTTTT
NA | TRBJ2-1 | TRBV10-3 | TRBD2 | CATGTSGTSSYNEQFF | TGTGCCACCGGGACTAGCGGGACCAGCTCCTACAATGAGCAGTTCTTC
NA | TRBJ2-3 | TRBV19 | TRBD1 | CASGGTGGAGDTQYF | TGTGCCAGTGGAGGGACAGGGGGCGCAGGAGATACGCAGTATTTT
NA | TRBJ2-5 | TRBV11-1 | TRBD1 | CASSLRSGTGRETQYF | TGTGCCAGCAGCTTACGCTCCGGGACAGGGAGAGAGACCCAGTACTTC
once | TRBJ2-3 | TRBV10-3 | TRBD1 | CAISEPPSGQSSDTQYF | TGTGCCATCAGTGAGCCACCCTCGGGACAGAGCTCAGATACGCAGTATTTT
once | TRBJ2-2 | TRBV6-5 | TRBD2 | CASSYSLAGATGELFF | TGTGCCAGCAGTTACTCTCTAGCGGGAGCCACCGGGGAGCTGTTTTTT
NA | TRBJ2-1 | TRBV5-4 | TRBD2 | CASSAGGLAYNEQFF | TGTGCCAGCAGCGCGGGGGGACTAGCCTACAATGAGCAGTTCTTC
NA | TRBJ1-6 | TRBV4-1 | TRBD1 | CASSQSDRGHGSPLHF | TGCGCCAGCAGCCAAAGCGACAGGGGGCACGGTTCACCCCTCCACTTT
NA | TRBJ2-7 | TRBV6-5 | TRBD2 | CASSSGAGVYEQYF | TGTGCCAGCAGTTCCGGGGCGGGAGTATACGAGCAGTACTTC
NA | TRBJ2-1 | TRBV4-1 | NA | CASSQDRGADEQFF | TGCGCCAGCAGCCAAGATCGGGGGGCCGATGAGCAGTTCTTC
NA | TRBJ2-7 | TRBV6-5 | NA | CASSYDLGTKPSVQYF | TGTGCCAGCAGTTATGATCTTGGGACAAAACCGTCGGTGCAGTACTTC
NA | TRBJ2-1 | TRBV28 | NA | CASSFLGGNEQFF | TGTGCCAGCAGTTTTCTCGGAGGCAATGAGCAGTTCTTC
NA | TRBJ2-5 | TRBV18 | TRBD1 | CASSPPWTGVGETQYF | TGTGCCAGCTCACCACCATGGACAGGGGTTGGAGAGACCCAGTACTTC
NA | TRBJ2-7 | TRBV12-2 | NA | CASHEEDRVCTPYEQYF | TGTGCAAGTCATGAAGAGGACAGGGTTTGTACCCCCTACGAGCAGTACTTC
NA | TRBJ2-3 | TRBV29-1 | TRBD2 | CSVEDRGGSTDTQYF | TGCAGCGTTGAAGATCGGGGGGGCTCGACAGATACGCAGTATTTT
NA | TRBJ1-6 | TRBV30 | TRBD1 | CAWRATGLDNSPLHF | TGTGCCTGGAGGGCGACAGGGCTAGATAATTCACCCCTCCACTTT